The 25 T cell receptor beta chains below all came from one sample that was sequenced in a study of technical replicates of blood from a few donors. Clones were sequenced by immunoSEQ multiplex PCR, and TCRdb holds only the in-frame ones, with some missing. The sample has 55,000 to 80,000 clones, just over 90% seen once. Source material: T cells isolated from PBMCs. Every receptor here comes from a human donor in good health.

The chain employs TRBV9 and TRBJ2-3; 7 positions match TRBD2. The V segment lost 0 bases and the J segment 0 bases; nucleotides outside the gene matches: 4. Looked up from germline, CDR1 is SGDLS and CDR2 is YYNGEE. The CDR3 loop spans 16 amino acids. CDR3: CASSVVGGTSTDTQYF. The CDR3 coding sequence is TGTGCCAGCAGCGTAGTGGGGGGGACTAGCACAGATACGCAGTATTTT.

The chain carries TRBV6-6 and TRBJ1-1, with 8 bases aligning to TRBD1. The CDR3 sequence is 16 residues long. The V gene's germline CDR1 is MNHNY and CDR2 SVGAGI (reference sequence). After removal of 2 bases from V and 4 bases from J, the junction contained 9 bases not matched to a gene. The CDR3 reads CASSYPRGTGVTEAFF. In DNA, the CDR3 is TGTGCCAGCAGTTACCCGAGAGGGACAGGAGTCACTGAAGCTTTCTTT.

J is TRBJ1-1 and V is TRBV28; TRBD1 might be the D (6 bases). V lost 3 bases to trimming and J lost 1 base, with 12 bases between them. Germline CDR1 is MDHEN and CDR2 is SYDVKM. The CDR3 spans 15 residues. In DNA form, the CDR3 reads TGTGCCAGCAGTTTGAACGCACAGGGGAACACTGAAGCTTTCTTT. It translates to CASSLNAQGNTEAFF. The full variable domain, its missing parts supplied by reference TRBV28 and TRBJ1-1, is DVKVTQSSRYLVKRTGEKVFLECVQDMDHENMFWYRQDPGLGLRLIYFSYDVKMKEKGDIPEGYSVSREKKERFSLILESASTNQTSMYLCASSLNAQGNTEAFFGQGTRLTVV.

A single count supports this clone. The CDR3 DNA reads as TGTGCCACCAGCAGAGATCTGGGGGGAGAAAAACTGTTTTTT. As protein: CATSRDLGGEKLFF. The chain couples TRBV15 to TRBJ1-4; D perhaps matches TRBD1 (5 bases). The germline CDR1 and CDR2 sequences are LNHNV and YYDKDF (reference sequence). The V gene lost 0 bases and the J gene lost 8 bases, with 10 bases spanning the gap. The CDR3 has 14 amino acids.

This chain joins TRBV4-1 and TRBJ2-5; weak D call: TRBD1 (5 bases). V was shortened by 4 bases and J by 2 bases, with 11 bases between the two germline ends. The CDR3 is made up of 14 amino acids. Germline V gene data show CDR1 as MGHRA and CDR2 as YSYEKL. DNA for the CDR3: TGCGCCAGCAGCCCTAAGGGGTTTCAAGAGACCCAGTACTTC. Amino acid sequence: CASSPKGFQETQYF.

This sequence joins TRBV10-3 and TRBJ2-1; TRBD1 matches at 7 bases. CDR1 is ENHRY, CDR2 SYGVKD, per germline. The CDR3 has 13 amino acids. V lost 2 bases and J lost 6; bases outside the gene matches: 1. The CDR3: CAISENRGNEQFF. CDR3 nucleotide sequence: TGTGCCATCAGTGAGAACAGGGGCAATGAGCAGTTCTTC.

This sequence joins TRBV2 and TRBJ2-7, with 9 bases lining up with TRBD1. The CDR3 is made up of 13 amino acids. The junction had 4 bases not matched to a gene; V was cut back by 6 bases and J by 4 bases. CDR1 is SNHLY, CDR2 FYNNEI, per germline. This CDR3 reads CASRGTGLYEQYF. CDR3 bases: TGTGCCAGCAGAGGGACAGGGTTATACGAGCAGTACTTC.

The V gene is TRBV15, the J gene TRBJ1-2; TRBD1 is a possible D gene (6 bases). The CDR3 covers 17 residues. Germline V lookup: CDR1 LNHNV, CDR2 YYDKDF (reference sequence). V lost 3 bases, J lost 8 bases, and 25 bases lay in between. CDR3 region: CATSRTSNRDPTRGYTF. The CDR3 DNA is TGTGCCACCAGCAGGACCAGTAACAGGGACCCAACCAGAGGCTACACCTTC.

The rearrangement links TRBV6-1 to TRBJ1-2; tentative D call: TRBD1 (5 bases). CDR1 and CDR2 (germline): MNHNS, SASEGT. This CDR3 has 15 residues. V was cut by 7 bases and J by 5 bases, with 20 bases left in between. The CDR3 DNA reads TGTGCCAGCACCCTCGATCAGGGCGAAGGATATGGCTACACCTTC. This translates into CASTLDQGEGYGYTF.

The CDR3 bases are TGTGCCAGCAGGACCTCGGGACAGGGCTACGAGCAGTACTTC. Translating gives CASRTSGQGYEQYF. This sequence joins TRBV27 and TRBJ2-7, with TRBD1 matching over 9 bases. CDR1 and CDR2 from the germline V gene are MNHEY and SMNVEV (reference sequence). This CDR3 region has 14 residues. V was pared by 6 bases and J by 3 bases, with 6 bases of the junction left unmatched.

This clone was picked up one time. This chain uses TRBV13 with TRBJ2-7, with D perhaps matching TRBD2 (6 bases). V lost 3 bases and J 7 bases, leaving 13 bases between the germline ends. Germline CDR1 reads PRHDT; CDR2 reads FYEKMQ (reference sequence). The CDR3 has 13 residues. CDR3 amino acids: CASSLGTGREQYF. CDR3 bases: TGTGCCAGCAGCTTGGGGACTGGCAGGGAGCAGTACTTC.

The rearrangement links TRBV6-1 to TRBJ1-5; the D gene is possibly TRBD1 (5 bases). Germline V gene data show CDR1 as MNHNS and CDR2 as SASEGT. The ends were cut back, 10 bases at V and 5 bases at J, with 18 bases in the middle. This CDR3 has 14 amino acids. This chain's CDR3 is CATNPLWGDQPQHF. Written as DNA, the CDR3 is TGTGCCACCAACCCCCTCTGGGGGGATCAGCCCCAGCATTTT.

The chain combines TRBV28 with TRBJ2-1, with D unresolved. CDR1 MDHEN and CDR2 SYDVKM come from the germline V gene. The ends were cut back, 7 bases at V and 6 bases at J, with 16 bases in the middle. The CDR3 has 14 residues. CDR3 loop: CASTPPSESNEQFF. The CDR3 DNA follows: TGTGCCAGCACCCCACCAAGCGAGTCCAATGAGCAGTTCTTC.

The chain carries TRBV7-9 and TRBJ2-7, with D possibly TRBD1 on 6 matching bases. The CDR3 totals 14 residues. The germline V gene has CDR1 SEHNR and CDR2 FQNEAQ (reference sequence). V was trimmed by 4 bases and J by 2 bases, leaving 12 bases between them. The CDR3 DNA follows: TGTGCCAGCAGCTCCCGGACAGTAGCCTACGAGCAGTACTTC. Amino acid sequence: CASSSRTVAYEQYF. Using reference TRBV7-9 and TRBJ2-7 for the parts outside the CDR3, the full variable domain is DTGVSQNPRHKITKRGQNVTFRCDPISEHNRLYWYRQTLGQGPEFLTYFQNEAQLEKSRLLSDRFSAERPKGSFSTLEIQRTEQGDSAMYLCASSSRTVAYEQYFGPGTRLTVT.

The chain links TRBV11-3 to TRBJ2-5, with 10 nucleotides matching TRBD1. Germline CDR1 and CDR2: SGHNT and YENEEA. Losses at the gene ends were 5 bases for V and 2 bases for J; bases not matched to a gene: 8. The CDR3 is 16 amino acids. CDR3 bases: TGTGCCAGCAGCCCGAGCCGGGACAGGGGTCAAGAGACCCAGTACTTC. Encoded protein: CASSPSRDRGQETQYF.

CDR3 residues: CASSGKTGGLNYGYTF. The CDR3 bases are TGCGCCAGCAGTGGGAAGACAGGGGGCCTTAACTATGGCTACACCTTC. The chain links TRBV10-1 to TRBJ1-2; 10 positions match TRBD1. V dropped 4 bases and J dropped 1; count of bases not matched to a gene: 6. The CDR3 has 16 residues. The V gene's germline CDR1 is WNHNN and CDR2 SYGVQD (reference sequence).

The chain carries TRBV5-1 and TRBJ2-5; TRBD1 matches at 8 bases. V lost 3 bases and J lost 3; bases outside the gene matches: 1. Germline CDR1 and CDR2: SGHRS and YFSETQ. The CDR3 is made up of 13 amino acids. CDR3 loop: CASSSTGEETQYF. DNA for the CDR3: TGCGCCAGCAGCTCGACAGGGGAAGAGACCCAGTACTTC. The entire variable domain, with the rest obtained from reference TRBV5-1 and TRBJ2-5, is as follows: KAGVTQTPRYLIKTRGQQVTLSCSPISGHRSVSWYQQTPGQGLQFLFEYFSETQRNKGNFPGRFSGRQFSNSRSEMNVSTLELGDSALYLCASSSTGEETQYFGPGTRLLVL.

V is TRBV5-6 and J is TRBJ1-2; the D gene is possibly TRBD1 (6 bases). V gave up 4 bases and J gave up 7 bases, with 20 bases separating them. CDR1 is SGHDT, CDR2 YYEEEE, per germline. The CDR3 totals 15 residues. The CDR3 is CASSVTGTKSGGYTF. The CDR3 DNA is TGTGCCAGCAGCGTCACCGGGACAAAATCGGGTGGCTACACCTTC. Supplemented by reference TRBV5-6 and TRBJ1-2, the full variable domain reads DAGVTQSPTHLIKTRGQQVTLRCSPKSGHDTVSWYQQALGQGPQFIFQYYEEEERQRGNFPDRFSGHQFPNYSSELNVNALLLGDSALYLCASSVTGTKSGGYTFGSGTRLTVV.

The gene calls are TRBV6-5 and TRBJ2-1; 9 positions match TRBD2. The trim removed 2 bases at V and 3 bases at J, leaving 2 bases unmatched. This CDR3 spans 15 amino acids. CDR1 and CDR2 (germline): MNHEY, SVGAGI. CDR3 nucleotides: TGTGCCAGCAGTTACAGACTAGCGGACTACAATGAGCAGTTCTTC. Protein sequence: CASSYRLADYNEQFF.

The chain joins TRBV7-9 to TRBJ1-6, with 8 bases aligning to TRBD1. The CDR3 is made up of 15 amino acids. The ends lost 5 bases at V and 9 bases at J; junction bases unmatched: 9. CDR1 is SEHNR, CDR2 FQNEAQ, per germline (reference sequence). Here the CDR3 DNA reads TGTGCCAGCAGCCCCCCGGACAGGGTTGCTTCACCCCTCCACTTT. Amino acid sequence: CASSPPDRVASPLHF. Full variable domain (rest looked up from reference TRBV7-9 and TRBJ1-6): DTGVSQNPRHKITKRGQNVTFRCDPISEHNRLYWYRQTLGQGPEFLTYFQNEAQLEKSRLLSDRFSAERPKGSFSTLEIQRTEQGDSAMYLCASSPPDRVASPLHFGNGTRLTVT.

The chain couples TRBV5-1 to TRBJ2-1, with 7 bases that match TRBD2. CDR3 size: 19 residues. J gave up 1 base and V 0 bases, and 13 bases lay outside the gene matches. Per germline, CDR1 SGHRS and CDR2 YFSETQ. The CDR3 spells CASSLGPAGPPGSYNEQFF. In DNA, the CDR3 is TGCGCCAGCAGCTTGGGCCCAGCGGGGCCACCCGGGTCCTACAATGAGCAGTTCTTC.

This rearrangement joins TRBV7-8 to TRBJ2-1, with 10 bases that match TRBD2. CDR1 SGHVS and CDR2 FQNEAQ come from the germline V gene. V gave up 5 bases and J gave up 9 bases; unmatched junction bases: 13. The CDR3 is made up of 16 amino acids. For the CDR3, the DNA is TGTGCCAGCAGCGCCCACCACAGCGGGAGGGCTCTTGAGCAGTTCTTC. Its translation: CASSAHHSGRALEQFF.

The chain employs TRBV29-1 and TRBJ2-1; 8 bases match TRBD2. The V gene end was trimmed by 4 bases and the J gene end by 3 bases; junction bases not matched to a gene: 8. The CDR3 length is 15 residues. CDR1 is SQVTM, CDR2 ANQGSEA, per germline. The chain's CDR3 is CSVVGRGALYNEQFF. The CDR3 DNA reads TGCAGCGTTGTAGGGCGGGGGGCCCTCTACAATGAGCAGTTCTTC.

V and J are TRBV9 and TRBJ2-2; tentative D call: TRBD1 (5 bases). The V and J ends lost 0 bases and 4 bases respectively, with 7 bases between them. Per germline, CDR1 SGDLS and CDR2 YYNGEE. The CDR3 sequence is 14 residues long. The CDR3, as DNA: TGTGCCAGCAGCGTAGGCAGGGCCACCGGGGAGCTGTTTTTT. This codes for CASSVGRATGELFF.

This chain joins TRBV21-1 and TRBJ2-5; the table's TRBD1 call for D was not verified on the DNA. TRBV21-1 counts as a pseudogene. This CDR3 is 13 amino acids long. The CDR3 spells CASSKGTEETQYF. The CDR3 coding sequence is TGTGCCAGCAGCAAAGGGACAGAAGAGACCCAGTACTTC.